The 14 T cell receptor beta chains given below trace back to one sample, sequenced in a study of cytotoxic CD8 clonotypes in ibrutinib-treated CLL. Repertoires were generated with immunoSEQ multiplex PCR, while TCRdb's copy carries only in-frame clones and drops some. The sample holds just over 200,000 clones, 70% seen once. The sample in question was PBMCs, obtained after 12 months of ibrutinib treatment. The origin of the receptors is a human donor with chronic lymphocytic leukemia.

This clone showed up just once. The CDR3 DNA reads as TGTGCCAGCAGCCCCACAGGACAGGGAAGATGGGAGCAGTACTTC. It specifies CASSPTGQGRWEQYF. The genes are TRBV28 and TRBJ2-7; 8 nucleotides align to TRBD1. From germline, CDR1 is MDHEN and CDR2 SYDVKM. The CDR3 extends over 15 amino acids. J was trimmed by 7 bases and V by 6 bases; bases with no gene match: 14. Combining the CDR3 with reference TRBV28 and TRBJ2-7 gives the whole variable domain DVKVTQSSRYLVKRTGEKVFLECVQDMDHENMFWYRQDPGLGLRLIYFSYDVKMKEKGDIPEGYSVSREKKERFSLILESASTNQTSMYLCASSPTGQGRWEQYFGPGTRLTVT.

The J gene is TRBJ2-2, the V gene TRBV11-3; no definite D call. This CDR3 spans 16 amino acids. V was trimmed by 1 base and J by 4 bases, leaving 13 bases between them. Germline CDR1 SGHNT, CDR2 YENEEA. The CDR3 loop is CASSLAWLLSTGELFF. The CDR3 coding sequence is TGTGCCAGCAGCTTAGCATGGCTACTTAGCACCGGGGAGCTGTTTTTT.

The chain recombines TRBV7-6 with TRBJ1-1, with D possibly matching TRBD1 (5 bases). Germline-derived CDR1 and CDR2 are SGHVS and FNYEAQ. This CDR3 is built from 14 residues. V was cut by 2 bases and J by 1 base, with 8 bases left in between. CDR3 DNA: TGTGCCAGCAGCTTAATAGGGACGAACACTGAAGCTTTCTTT. Protein: CASSLIGTNTEAFF. Based on the CDR3 plus reference TRBV7-6 and TRBJ1-1, the full variable domain is GAGVSQSPRYKVTKRGQDVALRCDPISGHVSLYWYRQALGQGPEFLTYFNYEAQQDKSGLPNDRFSAERPEGSISTLTIQRTEQRDSAMYRCASSLIGTNTEAFFGQGTRLTVV.

This clone was observed a few times. The rearrangement joins TRBV18 to TRBJ1-2; D uncertain. The V gene lost 0 bases and the J gene lost 1 base, with 9 bases spanning the gap. From germline, CDR1 is KGHSH and CDR2 LQKENI. This CDR3 has 15 amino acids. CDR3 loop: CASSPPLNGNYGYTF. CDR3 in DNA: TGTGCCAGCTCACCACCCCTGAACGGTAACTATGGCTACACCTTC.

The chain uses TRBV29-1 and TRBJ1-5, with TRBD1 as a possible D gene (6 bases). Germline V lookup: CDR1 SQVTM, CDR2 ANQGSEA. There are 12 residues in the CDR3. The V end was cut by 6 bases, the J end by 7 bases, with 13 bases between. CDR3 coding DNA: TGCAGCGTCGAGGGGGGAGGGCAGCCCCAGCATTTT. Its translation: CSVEGGGQPQHF.

This chain uses TRBV25-1 with TRBJ2-3; TRBD1 matches at 9 bases. Trimming cost V 4 bases and J 3 bases; bases outside gene matches: 5. This CDR3 has 15 residues. Germline loops: CDR1 MGHDK, CDR2 SYGVNS. The DNA for the CDR3 is TGTGCCAGCAGTGCTTCGGGACAGGGTACAGATACGCAGTATTTT. It yields the protein CASSASGQGTDTQYF.

The chain combines TRBV30 with TRBJ2-1; a weak D match, TRBD2 (5 bases). The CDR3 is 13 amino acids. Germline V gives CDR1 GTSNPN, CDR2 SVGIG (reference sequence). Trimming took 2 bases from V and 3 from J, leaving 8 bases between them. The CDR3, as DNA: TGTGCCTGGAGTAGCGGAGACTACAATGAGCAGTTCTTC. Amino acid sequence: CAWSSGDYNEQFF.

The chain joins TRBV7-9 to TRBJ1-2; unclear D gene. Germline V gives CDR1 SEHNR, CDR2 FQNEAQ (reference sequence). V gave up 4 bases and J gave up 1 base, with 10 bases separating them. This CDR3 contains 14 residues. The CDR3 region is CASSSVGSNYGYTF. In nucleotides, the CDR3 is TGTGCCAGCAGCTCTGTTGGGAGTAACTATGGCTACACCTTC. The complete variable domain, with remaining parts taken from reference TRBV7-9 and TRBJ1-2, reads DTGVSQNPRHKITKRGQNVTFRCDPISEHNRLYWYRQTLGQGPEFLTYFQNEAQLEKSRLLSDRFSAERPKGSFSTLEIQRTEQGDSAMYLCASSSVGSNYGYTFGSGTRLTVV.

This sequence joins TRBV30 and TRBJ2-6, with 7 bases aligning to TRBD1. Germline V gene data show CDR1 as GTSNPN and CDR2 as SVGIG (reference sequence). The CDR3 has 15 residues. V was pared by 3 bases and J by 2 bases, with 4 bases of the junction left unmatched. The CDR3 bases are TGTGCCTGGAGACTTAGGGGGCCTGGGGCCAACGTCCTGACTTTC. As protein: CAWRLRGPGANVLTF. Based on the CDR3 plus reference TRBV30 and TRBJ2-6, the full variable domain is SQTIHQWPATLVQPVGSPLSLECTVEGTSNPNLYWYRQAAGRGLQLLFYSVGIGQISSEVPQNLSASRPQDRQFILSSKKLLLSDSGFYLCAWRLRGPGANVLTFGAGSRLTVL.

This chain connects TRBV2 to TRBJ2-1; no firm D call. Germline values: CDR1 SNHLY, CDR2 FYNNEI. The CDR3 is 12 residues long. Trimming left V 7 bases short and J 3 bases short, with 7 bases between. The CDR3, as DNA: TGTGCCAGCAAAGAGTTCTACAATGAGCAGTTCTTC. It codes for CASKEFYNEQFF.

The V gene is TRBV19, the J gene TRBJ2-5; tentative D call: TRBD2 (5 bases). The CDR3 is made up of 16 amino acids. CDR1 is LNHDA and CDR2 is SQIVND in the germline V gene (reference sequence). V was shortened by 0 bases and J by 5 bases, with 16 bases between the two germline ends. CDR3 nucleotide sequence: TGTGCCAGTAGTATAGATCTAATTGGAGAGGGTGAGACCCAGTACTTC. It translates to CASSIDLIGEGETQYF.

There are a few counts of this clone. The genes are TRBV19 and TRBJ2-7, with 14 positions matching TRBD2. CDR1 is LNHDA and CDR2 is SQIVND in the germline V gene (reference sequence). The V and J ends lost 10 bases and 3 bases, in that order; junction bases with no gene match: 5. This CDR3 region has 14 residues. CDR3 DNA: TGTGCCACGGGGACTAGCGGGAGTGTCTACGAGCAGTACTTC. Translating it yields CATGTSGSVYEQYF.

V and J are TRBV5-1 and TRBJ2-7; D possibly corresponds to TRBD2 (6 bases). The ends were cut back, 4 bases at V and 2 bases at J, with 16 bases in the middle. The CDR3 extends over 15 amino acids. Germline V gene lookup returns CDR1 SGHRS and CDR2 YFSETQ. This CDR3 is CASSPGGTGAYEQYF. The CDR3 DNA is TGCGCCAGCAGCCCGGGCGGGACGGGGGCCTACGAGCAGTACTTC.

The chain uses TRBV27 and TRBJ1-5, with D perhaps TRBD1 (6 bases). This CDR3 contains 15 residues. The V gene's germline CDR1 is MNHEY and CDR2 SMNVEV (reference sequence). The V end was cut by 6 bases, the J end by 3 bases, with 15 bases between. This chain's CDR3 is CASRPDRSYNQPQHF. CDR3 nucleotide sequence: TGTGCCAGCAGACCTGACAGGTCTTACAATCAGCCCCAGCATTTT.